The next 3 T cell receptor beta chains were all read from a single sample in a study of T cells in tumors and immune-related adverse events. The repertoire was sequenced with immunoSEQ multiplex PCR; TCRdb's copy has only in-frame clones and lacks some. Among tens of thousands of clones listed, about 90% were seen once. Sequenced here: lymph node tissue, sampled from a patient treated with anti-PD-1 therapy. The receptors originated from a female donor with metastatic renal cell carcinoma.

The rearrangement joins TRBV19 to TRBJ2-5, with a tentative D call TRBD2 (5 bases). Germline V gene sequence: CDR1 LNHDA, CDR2 SQIVND (reference sequence). This CDR3 is 13 amino acids long. V lost 4 bases, J lost 5 bases, and 11 bases lay in between. DNA for the CDR3: TGTGCCAGTAGTAAGGTTGGGAGTGAGACCCAGTACTTC. Translating gives CASSKVGSETQYF.

The chain carries TRBV7-8 and TRBJ2-4; perhaps D is TRBD1 or TRBD2 (6 bases each). Germline V gene data show CDR1 as SGHVS and CDR2 as FQNEAQ. V was pared by 9 bases and J by 0 bases, with 12 bases between. The CDR3 sequence is 14 residues long. The CDR3 bases are TGTGCCAGTGGGGGCGGGATAGCCAAAAACATTCAGTACTTC. Its protein is CASGGGIAKNIQYF.

CDR3 coding DNA: TGTGCCATCCGGGACAGGGATAATTCACCCCTCCACTTT. Protein product: CAIRDRDNSPLHF. J is TRBJ1-6 and V is TRBV10-3; 9 bases map to TRBD1. Germline loops: CDR1 ENHRY, CDR2 SYGVKD. V lost 8 bases to trimming and J lost 5 bases; unmatched junction nucleotides: 1. The CDR3 totals 13 residues.